Listed below are T cell receptor beta chains from one sample, sequenced in a study of siplizumab effects on memory and regulatory T cells. Assay: immunoSEQ multiplex PCR; the TCRdb copy retains only in-frame clones and omits some. The sample gives some 73,000 clones, around 93% of which show up once; around 5% is in the top ten. Sequenced material: CD8+ T cells sorted from blood. These TCRs come from a human donor in good health. The CDR3 runs from the conserved cysteine through the conserved F or W.

cdr3_length	v_call	j_call	cdr3_aa
14	TRBV19	TRBJ1-1	CASSIPGYGTEAFF
14	TRBV5-1	TRBJ2-7	CASSLSGGPYEQYF
15	TRBV9	TRBJ2-2	CASSVEAGETGELFF
15	TRBV7-6	TRBJ2-1	CASSTTSGGAEEQFF
11	TRBV30	TRBJ2-1	CAWTPEVLQFF
14	TRBV27	TRBJ1-1	CASSLAGMNTEAFF
15	TRBV4-2	TRBJ1-6	CASSQEWTAPSPLHF
12	TRBV19	TRBJ1-1	CASSIWETEAFF
14	TRBV5-5	TRBJ2-7	CASSLVAGSYEQYF
13	TRBV30	TRBJ2-5	CALGLAGGQTQYF
14	TRBV7-2	TRBJ2-7	CASSFGGGGYEQYF
15	TRBV7-3	TRBJ2-1	CASSPLAGGYNEQFF
16	TRBV15	TRBJ2-5	CATSREDSAVRETQYF
14	TRBV2	TRBJ2-7	CASRPGQGFYEQYF
15	TRBV10-3	TRBJ2-5	CAISGTSSYQETQYF
14	TRBV27	TRBJ2-5	CASSWGGAQETQYF
13	TRBV4-1	TRBJ2-1	CASSETGVNEQFF
12	TRBV6-5	TRBJ1-1	CASSRQGFEAFF
14	TRBV6-1	TRBJ2-7	CASSEWGRNYEQYF
15	TRBV13	TRBJ2-2	CASSYGQGLHGELFF
15	TRBV4-3	TRBJ2-1	CASSQDGGARNEQFF
16	TRBV14	TRBJ2-7	CASTSTPTSGGYEQYF
16	TRBV5-6	TRBJ2-7	CASSSAAPTGSHEQYF
14	TRBV2	TRBJ1-1	CASTVPGGGTEAFF
14	TRBV30	TRBJ2-7	CAWSVGTGGYEQYF
18	TRBV1	TRBJ2-3	CTPLGGDPKRYHTDTQYF
14	TRBV28	TRBJ2-1	CASSLRGAGNEQFF
15	TRBV10-3	TRBJ2-3	CAILDGGGGTDTQYF
17	TRBV5-1	TRBJ2-2	CASSPKERGVNTGELFF
15	TRBV7-2	TRBJ2-1	CASSLTGGGYNEQFF
17	TRBV19	TRBJ2-2	CASMLAGGLHGGGELFF
15	TRBV19	TRBJ2-3	CASSILAGAPDTQYF
14	TRBV4-2	TRBJ1-2	CASSLGTGWDGYTF
14	TRBV7-8	TRBJ2-2	CASSLAGPTGELFF
13	TRBV27	TRBJ2-7	CASSLSPSNEQYF
15	TRBV19	TRBJ1-1	CASSIDDQGRTEAFF
16	TRBV23-1	TRBJ2-3	CASRPRRQGITDTQYF
12	TRBV4-1	TRBJ1-1	CASSQDGREAFF
18	TRBV27	TRBJ2-5	CASRPTLATGWGQETQYF
12	TRBV27	TRBJ2-1	CASSFINNEQFF
14	TRBV6-5	TRBJ2-3	CASSYGGTTDTQYF
16	TRBV6-6	TRBJ1-1	CASSYSPSGGDTEAFF
12	TRBV19	TRBJ1-1	CASSGGSTEAFF
14	TRBV28	TRBJ2-7	CASSFQGSSYEQYF
11	TRBV7-9	TRBJ2-7	CASSDINEQYF
18	TRBV12-5	TRBJ1-1	CASGFTTSGVSVNTEAFF
14	TRBV7-7	TRBJ1-4	CASSSTRGNEKLFF
16	TRBV27	TRBJ2-3	CASSPTPGQSTDTQYF
13	TRBV29-1	TRBJ2-5	CSVGTGHEETQYF
16	TRBV4-1	TRBJ2-7	CASSQDWSAEFYEQYF
10	TRBV12-5	TRBJ2-1	CASGLNEQFF
13	TRBV10-1	TRBJ2-7	CASSPGTGYEQYF
13	TRBV5-6	TRBJ1-4	CASSSGQGWFLFF